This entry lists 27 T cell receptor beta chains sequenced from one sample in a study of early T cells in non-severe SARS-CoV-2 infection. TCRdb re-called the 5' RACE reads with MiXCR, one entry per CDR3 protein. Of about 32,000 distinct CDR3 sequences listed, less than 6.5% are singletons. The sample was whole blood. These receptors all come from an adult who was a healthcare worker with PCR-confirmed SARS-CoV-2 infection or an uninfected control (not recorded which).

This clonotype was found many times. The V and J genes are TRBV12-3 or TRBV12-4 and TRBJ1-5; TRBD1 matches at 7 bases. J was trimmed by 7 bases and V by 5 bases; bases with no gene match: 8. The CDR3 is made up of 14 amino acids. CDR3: CASSTTGARQPQHF. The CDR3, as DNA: TGTGCCAGCAGTACCACAGGGGCCCGACAGCCCCAGCATTTT.

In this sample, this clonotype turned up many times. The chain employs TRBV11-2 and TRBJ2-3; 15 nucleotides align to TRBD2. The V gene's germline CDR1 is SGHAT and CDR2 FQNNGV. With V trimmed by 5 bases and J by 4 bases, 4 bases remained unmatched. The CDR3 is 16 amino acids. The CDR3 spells CASSKRTSGRADTQYF. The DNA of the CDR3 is TGTGCCAGCAGCAAAAGGACTAGCGGGAGGGCAGATACGCAGTATTTT.

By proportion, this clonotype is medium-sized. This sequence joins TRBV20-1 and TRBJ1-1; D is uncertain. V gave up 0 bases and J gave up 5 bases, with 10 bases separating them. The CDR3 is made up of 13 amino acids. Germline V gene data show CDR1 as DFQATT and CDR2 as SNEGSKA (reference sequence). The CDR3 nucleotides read TGCAGTGCTAGAGACCAAGGGATTACTGAAGCTTTCTTT. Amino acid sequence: CSARDQGITEAFF.

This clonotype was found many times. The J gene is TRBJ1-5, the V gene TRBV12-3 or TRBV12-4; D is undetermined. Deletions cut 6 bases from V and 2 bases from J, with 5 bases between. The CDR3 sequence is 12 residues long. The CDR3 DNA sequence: TGTGCCAGCAGGGCGGGCAATCAGCCCCAGCATTTT. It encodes CASRAGNQPQHF.

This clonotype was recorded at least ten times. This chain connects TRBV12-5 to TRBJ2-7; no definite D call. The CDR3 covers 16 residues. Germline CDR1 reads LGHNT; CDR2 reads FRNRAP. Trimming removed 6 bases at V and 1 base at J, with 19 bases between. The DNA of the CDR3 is TGTGCTAGTGGCACCGTATGGCCTAGTAATTCCTACGAGCAGTACTTC. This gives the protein CASGTVWPSNSYEQYF.

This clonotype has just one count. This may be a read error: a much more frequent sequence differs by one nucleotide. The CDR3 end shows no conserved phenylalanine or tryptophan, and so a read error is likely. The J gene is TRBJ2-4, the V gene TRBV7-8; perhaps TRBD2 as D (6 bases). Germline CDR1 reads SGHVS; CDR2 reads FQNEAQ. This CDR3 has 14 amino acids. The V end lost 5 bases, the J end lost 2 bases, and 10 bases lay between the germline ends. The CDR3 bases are TGTGCCAGCAGCGCCAGGGACTCCAAAAACATTCAGTACTCC. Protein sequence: CASSARDSKNIQYS.

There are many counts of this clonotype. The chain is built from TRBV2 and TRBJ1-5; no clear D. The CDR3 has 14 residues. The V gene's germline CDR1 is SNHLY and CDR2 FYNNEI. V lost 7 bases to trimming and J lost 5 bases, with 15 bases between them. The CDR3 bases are TGTGCCAGCAACGACCGGACGGGGTATCAGCCCCAGCATTTT. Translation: CASNDRTGYQPQHF.

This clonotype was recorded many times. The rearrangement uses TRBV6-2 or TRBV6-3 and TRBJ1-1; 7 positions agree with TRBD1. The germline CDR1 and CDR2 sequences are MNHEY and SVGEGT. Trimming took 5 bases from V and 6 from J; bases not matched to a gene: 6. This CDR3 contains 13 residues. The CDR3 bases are TGTGCCAGCAGTCAACAGGGGATCGCTGAAGCTTTCTTT. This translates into CASSQQGIAEAFF.

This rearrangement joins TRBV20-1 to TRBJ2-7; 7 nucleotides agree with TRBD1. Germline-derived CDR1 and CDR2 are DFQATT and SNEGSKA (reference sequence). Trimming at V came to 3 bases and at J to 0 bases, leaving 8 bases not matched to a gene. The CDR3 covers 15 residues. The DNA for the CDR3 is TGCAGTGCTAGGGACGGGGACAGTTTCTCCTACGAGCAGTACTTC. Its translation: CSARDGDSFSYEQYF.

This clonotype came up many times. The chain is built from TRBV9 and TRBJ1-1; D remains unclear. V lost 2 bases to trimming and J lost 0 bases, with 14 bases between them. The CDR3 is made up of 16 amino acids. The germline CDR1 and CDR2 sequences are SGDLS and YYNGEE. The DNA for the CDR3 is TGTGCCAGCAGCGTGGGCGGGGAAGTGATGAACACTGAAGCTTTCTTT. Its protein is CASSVGGEVMNTEAFF.

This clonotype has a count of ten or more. The CDR3 sequence is CASSSGLAGSSTDTQYF. DNA for the CDR3: TGTGCCAGCAGCTCGGGACTAGCGGGTTCGAGCACAGATACGCAGTATTTT. The rearrangement links TRBV7-7 to TRBJ2-3; 12 bases fit TRBD2. Germline V gene sequence: CDR1 SSHAT, CDR2 FNYEAQ (reference sequence). V shed 4 bases and J 0 bases; nucleotides not matched to a gene: 5. The CDR3 runs 17 residues.

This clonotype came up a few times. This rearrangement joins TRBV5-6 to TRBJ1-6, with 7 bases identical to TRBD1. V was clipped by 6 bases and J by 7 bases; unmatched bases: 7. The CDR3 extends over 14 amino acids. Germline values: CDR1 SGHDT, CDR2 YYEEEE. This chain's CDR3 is CASNKRDSNSPLHF. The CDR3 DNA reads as TGTGCCAGCAACAAAAGGGACAGCAATTCACCCCTCCACTTT.

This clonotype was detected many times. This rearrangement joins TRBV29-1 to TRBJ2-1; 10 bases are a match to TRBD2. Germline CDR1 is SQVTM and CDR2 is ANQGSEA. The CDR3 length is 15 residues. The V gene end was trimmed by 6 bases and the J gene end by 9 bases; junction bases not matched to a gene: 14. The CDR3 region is CSVDLAGGLPAEQFF. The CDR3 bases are TGCAGCGTAGACTTAGCGGGAGGTCTCCCCGCTGAGCAGTTCTTC.

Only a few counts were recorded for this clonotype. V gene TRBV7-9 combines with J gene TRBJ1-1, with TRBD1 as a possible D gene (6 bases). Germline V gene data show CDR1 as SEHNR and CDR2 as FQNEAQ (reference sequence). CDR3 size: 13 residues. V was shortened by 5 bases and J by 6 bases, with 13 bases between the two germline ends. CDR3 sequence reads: CASSRTEHPEAFF. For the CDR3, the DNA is TGTGCCAGCAGCCGGACAGAACATCCTGAAGCTTTCTTT.

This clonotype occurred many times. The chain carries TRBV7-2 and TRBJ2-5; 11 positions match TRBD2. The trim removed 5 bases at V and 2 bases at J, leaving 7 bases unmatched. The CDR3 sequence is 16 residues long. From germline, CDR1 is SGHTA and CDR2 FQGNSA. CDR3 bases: TGTGCCAGCAGCGGACTAGCGGGTAACAAGCAAGAGACCCAGTACTTC. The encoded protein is CASSGLAGNKQETQYF.

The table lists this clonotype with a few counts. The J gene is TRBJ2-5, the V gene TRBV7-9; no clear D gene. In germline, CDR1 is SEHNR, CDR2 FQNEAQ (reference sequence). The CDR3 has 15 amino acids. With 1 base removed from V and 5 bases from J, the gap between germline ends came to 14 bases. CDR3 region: CASSLGAPPKETQYF. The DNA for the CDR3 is TGTGCCAGCAGCTTAGGAGCACCCCCGAAGGAGACCCAGTACTTC.

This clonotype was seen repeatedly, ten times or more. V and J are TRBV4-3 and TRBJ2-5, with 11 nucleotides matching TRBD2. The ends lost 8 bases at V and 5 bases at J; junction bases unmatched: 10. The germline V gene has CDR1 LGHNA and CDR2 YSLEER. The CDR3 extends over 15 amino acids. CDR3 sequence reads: CASHITSGSWETQYF. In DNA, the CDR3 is TGCGCCAGCCACATCACTAGCGGGAGTTGGGAGACCCAGTACTTC.

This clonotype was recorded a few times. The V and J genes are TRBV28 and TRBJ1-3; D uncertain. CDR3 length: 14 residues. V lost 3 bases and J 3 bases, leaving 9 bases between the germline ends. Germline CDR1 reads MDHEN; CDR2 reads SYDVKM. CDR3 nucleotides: TGTGCCAGCAGTTTTCGGGGTAATGGAAACACCATATATTTT. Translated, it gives CASSFRGNGNTIYF.

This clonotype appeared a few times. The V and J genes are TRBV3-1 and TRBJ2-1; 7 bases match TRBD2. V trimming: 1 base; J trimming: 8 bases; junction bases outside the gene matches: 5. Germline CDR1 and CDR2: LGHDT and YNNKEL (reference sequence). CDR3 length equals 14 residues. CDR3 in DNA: TGTGCCAGCAGCCAAGGACTAGCCAGGGATGAGCAGTTCTTC. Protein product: CASSQGLARDEQFF.

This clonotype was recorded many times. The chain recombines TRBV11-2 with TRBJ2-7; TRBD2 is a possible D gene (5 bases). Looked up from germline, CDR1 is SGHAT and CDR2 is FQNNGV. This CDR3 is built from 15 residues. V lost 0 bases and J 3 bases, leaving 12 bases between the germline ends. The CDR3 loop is CASSLDVGVGYEQYF. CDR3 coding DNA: TGTGCCAGCAGCTTAGACGTGGGAGTAGGCTACGAGCAGTACTTC.

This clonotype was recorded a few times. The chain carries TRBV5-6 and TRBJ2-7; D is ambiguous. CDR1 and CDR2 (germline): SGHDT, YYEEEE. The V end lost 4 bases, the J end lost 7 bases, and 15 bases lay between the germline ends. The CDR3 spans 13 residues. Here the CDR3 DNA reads TGTGCCAGCAGCCCCCGGTCCTTTCTAGAGCAGTACTTC. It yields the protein CASSPRSFLEQYF.

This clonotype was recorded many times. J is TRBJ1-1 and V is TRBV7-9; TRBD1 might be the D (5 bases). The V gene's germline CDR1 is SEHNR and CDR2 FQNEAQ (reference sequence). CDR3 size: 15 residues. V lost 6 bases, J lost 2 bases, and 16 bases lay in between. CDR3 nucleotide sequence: TGTGCCAGCAGACACGGGCAGGGATACAACACTGAAGCTTTCTTT. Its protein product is CASRHGQGYNTEAFF.

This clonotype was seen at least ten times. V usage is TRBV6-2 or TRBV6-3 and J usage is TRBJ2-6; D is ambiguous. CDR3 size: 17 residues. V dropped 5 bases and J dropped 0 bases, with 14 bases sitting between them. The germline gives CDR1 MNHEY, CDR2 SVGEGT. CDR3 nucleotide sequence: TGTGCCAGCAGTAAAGGGCCACAAAGCTCTGGGGCCAACGTCCTGACTTTC. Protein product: CASSKGPQSSGANVLTF.

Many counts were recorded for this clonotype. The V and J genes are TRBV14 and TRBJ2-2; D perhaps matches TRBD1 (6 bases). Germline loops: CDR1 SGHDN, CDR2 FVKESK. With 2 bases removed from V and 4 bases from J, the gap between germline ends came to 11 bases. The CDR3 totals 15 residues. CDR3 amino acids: CASSQLDSFTGELFF. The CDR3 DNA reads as TGTGCCAGCAGCCAACTGGACAGCTTCACCGGGGAGCTGTTTTTT.

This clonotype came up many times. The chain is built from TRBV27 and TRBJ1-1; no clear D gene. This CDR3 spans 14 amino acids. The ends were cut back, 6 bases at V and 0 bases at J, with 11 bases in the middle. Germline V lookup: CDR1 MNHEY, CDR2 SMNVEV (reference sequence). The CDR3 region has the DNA TGTGCCAGCAGGGTTTACGGGGTGAACACTGAAGCTTTCTTT. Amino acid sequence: CASRVYGVNTEAFF.

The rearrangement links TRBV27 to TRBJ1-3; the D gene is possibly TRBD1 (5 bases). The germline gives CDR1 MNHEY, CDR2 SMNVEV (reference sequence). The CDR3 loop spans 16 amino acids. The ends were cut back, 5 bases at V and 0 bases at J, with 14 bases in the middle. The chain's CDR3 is CASSPRGTNSGNTIYF. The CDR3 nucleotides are TGTGCCAGCAGTCCGCGGGGGACCAACTCTGGAAACACCATATATTTT.

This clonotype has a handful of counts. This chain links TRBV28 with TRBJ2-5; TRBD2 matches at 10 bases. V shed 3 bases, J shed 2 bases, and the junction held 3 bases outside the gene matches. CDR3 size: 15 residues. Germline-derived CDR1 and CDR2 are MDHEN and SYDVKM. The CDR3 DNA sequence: TGTGCCAGCAGTTTCTTTAGCGGGAGGCAAGAGACCCAGTACTTC. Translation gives CASSFFSGRQETQYF. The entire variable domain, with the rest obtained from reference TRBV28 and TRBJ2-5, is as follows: DVKVTQSSRYLVKRTGEKVFLECVQDMDHENMFWYRQDPGLGLRLIYFSYDVKMKEKGDIPEGYSVSREKKERFSLILESASTNQTSMYLCASSFFSGRQETQYFGPGTRLLVL.